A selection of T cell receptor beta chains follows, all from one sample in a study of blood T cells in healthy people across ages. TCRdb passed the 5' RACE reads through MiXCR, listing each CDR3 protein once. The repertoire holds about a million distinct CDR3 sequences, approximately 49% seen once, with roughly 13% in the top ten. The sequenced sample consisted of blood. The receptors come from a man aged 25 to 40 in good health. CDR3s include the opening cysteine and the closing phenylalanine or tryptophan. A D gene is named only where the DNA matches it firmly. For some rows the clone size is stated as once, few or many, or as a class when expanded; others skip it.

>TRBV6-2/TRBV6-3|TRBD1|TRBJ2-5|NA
TGTGCCAGCAGTTACCGGACAGGGTTCCAGACCCAGTACTTC
CASSYRTGFQTQYF
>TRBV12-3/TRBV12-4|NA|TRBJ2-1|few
TGTGCCAGCAGTTTGGCTTTAAGGGACCATGAGCAGTTCTTC
CASSLALRDHEQFF
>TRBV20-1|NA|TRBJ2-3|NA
TGCAGTGCTAGAGATCAGTCCCTAGGAAGGTCGCAGTATTTT
CSARDQSLGRSQYF
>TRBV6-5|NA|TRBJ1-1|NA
TGTGCCAGCAGTTACTCAGCCAGGGTAGGGAGCACTGAAGCTTTCTTT
CASSYSARVGSTEAFF
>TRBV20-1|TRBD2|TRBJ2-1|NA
TGCAGTGCTAGACTAGCGGGATTATCCTACAATGAGCAGTTCTTC
CSARLAGLSYNEQFF
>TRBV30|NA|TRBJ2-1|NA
TGTGCCTGGAGCCGCCACAGCGGCAATGAGCAGTTCTTC
CAWSRHSGNEQFF
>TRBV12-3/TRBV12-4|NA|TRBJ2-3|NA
TGTGCCGGCAGTTTTAGCAGTGGTACGCAGTATTTT
CAGSFSSGTQYF
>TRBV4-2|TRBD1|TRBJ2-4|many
TGTGCCAGCAGCCAAACAGGGGCCCGAAAAAACATTCAGTACTTC
CASSQTGARKNIQYF
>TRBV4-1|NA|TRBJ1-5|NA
TGCGCCAGCAGATCCACTGGGCAAGCTAGCAATCAGCCCCAGCATTTT
CASRSTGQASNQPQHF
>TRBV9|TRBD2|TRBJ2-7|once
TGTGCCAGCGGGGGGGGTGGCGAGCAGTACTTC
CASGGGGEQYF
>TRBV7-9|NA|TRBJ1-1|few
TGTGCCAGCAGCTTCCGGGGAGAGGAGACTGAAGTTTTCTTT
CASSFRGEETEVFF
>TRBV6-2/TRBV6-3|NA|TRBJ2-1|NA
TGTGCCAGCAGTTCGGGGACTCTTAACAATGAGCAGTTCTTC
CASSSGTLNNEQFF
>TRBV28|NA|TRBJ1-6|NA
TGTGCCAGCAGACCTGGGATAGGCCATTCTTCGCCCCTCCACTTT
CASRPGIGHSSPLHF
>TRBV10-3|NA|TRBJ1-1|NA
TGTGCCATCAGTGTGGGGGGAAGGGCGAACACTGAAGCTTTCTTT
CAISVGGRANTEAFF